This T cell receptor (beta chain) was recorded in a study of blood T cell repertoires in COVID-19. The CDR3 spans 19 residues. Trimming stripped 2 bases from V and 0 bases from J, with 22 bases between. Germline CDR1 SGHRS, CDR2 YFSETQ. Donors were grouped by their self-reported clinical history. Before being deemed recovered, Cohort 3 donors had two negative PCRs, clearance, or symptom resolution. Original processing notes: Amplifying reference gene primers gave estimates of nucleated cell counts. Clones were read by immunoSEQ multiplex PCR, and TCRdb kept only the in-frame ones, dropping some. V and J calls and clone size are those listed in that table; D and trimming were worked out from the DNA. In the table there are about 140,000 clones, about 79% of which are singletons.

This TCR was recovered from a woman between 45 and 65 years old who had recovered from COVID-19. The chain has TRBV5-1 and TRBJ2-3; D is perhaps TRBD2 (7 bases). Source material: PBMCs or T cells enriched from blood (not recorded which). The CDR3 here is CASSFSGRGPSTSTDTQYF. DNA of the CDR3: TGCGCCAGCAGCTTTTCCGGGCGGGGGCCCTCAACTAGCACAGATACGCAGTATTTT.